This is a list of T cell receptor beta chains from one sample in a study of blood T cell repertoires in COVID-19. The assay was immunoSEQ multiplex PCR, and TCRdb's table has in-frame clones only and misses some. Here the sample spans about 280,000 clones, about nine tenths being singletons. Sequencing was done on a sample of peripheral blood. Source of these receptors: a woman in her twenties or thirties with COVID-19, enrolled during active disease. CDR3s include the opening cysteine and the closing phenylalanine or tryptophan. Each record gives: V gene, clone size, J gene, D gene, CDR3 DNA, CDR3 protein. The D gene is left open where the match is weak. Expanded clones get a size class; other rows say once, few or many, or leave the size out.

>TRBV11-2|-|TRBJ2-5|TRBD1
TGTGCCAGCAGCCCTGGGACAGACTTAGGAGAGACCCAGTACTTC
CASSPGTDLGETQYF
>TRBV9|-|TRBJ2-7|-
TGTGCCAGCAGCGTAGCTGGGGCGGGGGCATCCAACGAGCAGTACTTC
CASSVAGAGASNEQYF
>TRBV7-9|-|TRBJ2-7|-
TGTGCCAGCAGTCCCGTGGGCTTCTACGAGCAGTACTTC
CASSPVGFYEQYF
>TRBV7-2|-|TRBJ2-2|TRBD2
TGTGCCAGCAGCCTAAGGCTAGCGGGGGTCGGGGAGCTGTTTTTT
CASSLRLAGVGELFF
>TRBV7-9|-|TRBJ2-2|TRBD1
TGTGCCAGCAGCTCGCCGCCGGGGACAGGACAAACCGGGGAGCTGTTTTTT
CASSSPPGTGQTGELFF
>TRBV5-4|-|TRBJ2-7|-
TGTGCCAGCAGCTTGGGCCGGACAGCCGACTACGAGCAGTACTTC
CASSLGRTADYEQYF
>TRBV12-3/TRBV12-4|-|TRBJ2-1|-
TGTGCCAGCAGTCCCGGGACTCGCGGGCAGTTCTTC
CASSPGTRGQFF
>TRBV7-2|once|TRBJ2-7|TRBD1
TGTGCCAGCAGCTTAGCGGGACAGAACTACGGCGAGCAGTACTTC
CASSLAGQNYGEQYF
>TRBV9|-|TRBJ2-3|TRBD1
TGTGCCAGCAGCGTCAGACAGGGGAGCACAGATACGCAGTATTTT
CASSVRQGSTDTQYF
>TRBV5-4|-|TRBJ1-2|TRBD1
TGTGCCAGCAGACCTACGGGACAGCTAAATGGCTACACCTTC
CASRPTGQLNGYTF
>TRBV12-3/TRBV12-4|-|TRBJ1-5|-
TGTGCCAGCAGCCAAGGGGTAGTTCAGCCCCAGCATTTT
CASSQGVVQPQHF
>TRBV12-2|-|TRBJ1-5|-
TGTGCAAGTCGCTTATCACCCGGGAGAAATCAGCCCCAGCATTTT
CASRLSPGRNQPQHF
>TRBV6-5|-|TRBJ1-2|TRBD1
TGTGCCAGCAGTTACGGGACAGGGGGCAATGGCTACACCTTC
CASSYGTGGNGYTF